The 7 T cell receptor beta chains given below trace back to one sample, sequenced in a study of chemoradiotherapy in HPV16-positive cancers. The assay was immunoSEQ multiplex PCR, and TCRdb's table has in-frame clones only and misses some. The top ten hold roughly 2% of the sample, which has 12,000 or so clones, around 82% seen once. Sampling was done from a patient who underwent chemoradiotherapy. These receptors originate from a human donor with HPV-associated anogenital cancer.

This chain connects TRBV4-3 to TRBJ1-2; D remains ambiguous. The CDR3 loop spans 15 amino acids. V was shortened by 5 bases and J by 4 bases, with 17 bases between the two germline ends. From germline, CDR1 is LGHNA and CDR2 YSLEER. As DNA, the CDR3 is TGCGCCAGCAGCGCAAGCGGAGGAATGAGCTATGGCTACACCTTC. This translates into CASSASGGMSYGYTF.

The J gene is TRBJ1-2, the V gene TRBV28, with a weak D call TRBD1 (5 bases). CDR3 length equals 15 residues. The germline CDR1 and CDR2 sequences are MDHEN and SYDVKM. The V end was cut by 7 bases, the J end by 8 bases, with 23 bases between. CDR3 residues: CASNNLGELEGGYTF. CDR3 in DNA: TGTGCCAGCAACAATCTGGGGGAGTTGGAAGGCGGCTACACCTTC.

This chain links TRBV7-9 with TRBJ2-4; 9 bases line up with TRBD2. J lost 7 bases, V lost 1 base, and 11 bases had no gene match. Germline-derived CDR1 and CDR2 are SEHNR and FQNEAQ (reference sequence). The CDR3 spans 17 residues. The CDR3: CASSLGDTSGHDNIQYF. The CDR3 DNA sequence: TGTGCCAGCAGCTTAGGCGACACTAGCGGGCATGATAACATTCAGTACTTC.

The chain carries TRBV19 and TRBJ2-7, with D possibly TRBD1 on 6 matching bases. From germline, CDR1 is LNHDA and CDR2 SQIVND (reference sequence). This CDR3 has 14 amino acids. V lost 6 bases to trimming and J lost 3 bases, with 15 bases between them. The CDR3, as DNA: TGTGCCAGTAGCGCCGGGACAACTTTCTACGAGCAGTACTTC. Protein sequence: CASSAGTTFYEQYF.

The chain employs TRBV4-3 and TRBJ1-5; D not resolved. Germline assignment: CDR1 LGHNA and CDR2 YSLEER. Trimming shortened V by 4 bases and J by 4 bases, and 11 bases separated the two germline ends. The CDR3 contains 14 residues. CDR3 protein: CASSRAFQNQPQHF. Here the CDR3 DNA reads TGCGCCAGCAGCCGGGCCTTCCAGAATCAGCCCCAGCATTTT.

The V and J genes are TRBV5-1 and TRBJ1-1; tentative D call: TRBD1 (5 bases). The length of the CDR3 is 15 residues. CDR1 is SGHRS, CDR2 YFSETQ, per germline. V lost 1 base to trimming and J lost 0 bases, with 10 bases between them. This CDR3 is CASSLRQLMNTEAFF. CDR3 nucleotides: TGCGCCAGCAGCTTGAGACAGCTTATGAACACTGAAGCTTTCTTT.

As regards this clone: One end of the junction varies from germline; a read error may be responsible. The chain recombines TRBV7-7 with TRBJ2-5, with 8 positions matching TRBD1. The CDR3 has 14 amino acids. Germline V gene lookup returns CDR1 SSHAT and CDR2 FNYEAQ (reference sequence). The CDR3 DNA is TGTGCTAGCAGCAAGGACAGGGTGTCCGAGACCCAGTACTTC. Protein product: CASSKDRVSETQYF.